Each of the 19 T cell receptor beta chains below was sequenced from the same sample in a study of blood T cells in healthy people across ages. Together with a sample-barcoded 5' primer, a J-beta primer mix was included in a second PCR lasting about 7 to 12 cycles. One entry per CDR3 protein, called by TCRdb with MiXCR from the 5' RACE reads. The table lists some 1.1 million distinct CDR3 sequences, approximately 38% of them singletons. Sequencing was carried out using blood. These receptor sequences come from a young man in good health.

The sample holds many counts of this clonotype. This chain links TRBV7-2 with TRBJ2-1; D possibly uses TRBD1 or TRBD2 (5 bases each). This CDR3 contains 15 residues. V lost 5 bases, J lost 2 bases, and 13 bases lay in between. CDR1 is SGHTA and CDR2 is FQGNSA in the germline V gene. CDR3 residues: CASSPRLGAYNEQFF. CDR3 DNA: TGTGCCAGCAGCCCCCGACTGGGGGCCTACAATGAGCAGTTCTTC.

In this sample, this clonotype turned up once. V and J are TRBV20-1 and TRBJ2-5, with 9 nucleotides matching TRBD1. V shed 6 bases and J 4 bases; nucleotides not matched to a gene: 6. There are 13 residues in the CDR3. Germline CDR1 and CDR2: DFQATT and SNEGSKA (reference sequence). CDR3 sequence: CSAPGTGRETQYF. The CDR3 DNA sequence: TGCAGTGCCCCCGGGACAGGGAGAGAGACCCAGTACTTC.

The CDR3 protein is CASSSPKGGFAEAFF. DNA for the CDR3: TGTGCCAGCAGTTCCCCGAAGGGGGGATTCGCTGAAGCTTTCTTT. The chain carries TRBV6-5 and TRBJ1-1; a weak D match, TRBD1 (6 bases). The germline CDR1 and CDR2 sequences are MNHEY and SVGAGI. Deletions cut 4 bases from V and 6 bases from J, with 18 bases between. The CDR3 has 15 residues.

This clonotype was counted between two and nine times. This sequence joins TRBV7-7 and TRBJ2-5; D may match TRBD1 or TRBD2 (5 bases each). V lost 5 bases to trimming and J lost 4 bases, with 23 bases between them. CDR3 length: 17 amino acids. The germline V gene has CDR1 SSHAT and CDR2 FNYEAQ (reference sequence). The CDR3 bases are TGTGCCAGCAGCGATAGTGTGTTAGGGGCTCGGGGAGAGACCCAGTACTTC. It specifies CASSDSVLGARGETQYF.

The rearrangement joins TRBV6-5 to TRBJ2-3; maybe TRBD2 (6 bases). The germline V gene encodes CDR1 MNHEY and CDR2 SVGAGI. The CDR3 contains 15 residues. Trimming cost V 6 bases and J 2 bases, with 15 bases left between them. The CDR3 DNA reads TGTGCCAGCAGCCCCCTCCGGGGGAACACAGATACGCAGTATTTT. Amino acid sequence: CASSPLRGNTDTQYF.

The V and J genes are TRBV20-1 and TRBJ2-3; D call uncertain. The CDR3 has 15 residues. The germline V gene encodes CDR1 DFQATT and CDR2 SNEGSKA (reference sequence). Trimming stripped 0 bases from V and 6 bases from J, with 16 bases between. The CDR3 DNA reads as TGCAGTGCTAGAGATAGTAGCACCCGGAGCGATACGCAGTATTTT. Its protein product is CSARDSSTRSDTQYF.

This clonotype has a handful of counts. The chain combines TRBV7-9 with TRBJ2-3; TRBD2 agrees at 9 bases. V was pared by 5 bases and J by 6 bases, with 24 bases of the junction left unmatched. The CDR3 runs to 20 residues. CDR1 is SEHNR, CDR2 FQNEAQ, per germline (reference sequence). The CDR3 sequence: CASSPTKTTAPGLAYDTQYF. The DNA for the CDR3 is TGTGCCAGCAGCCCTACAAAAACCACAGCTCCGGGACTAGCTTACGATACGCAGTATTTT.

This clonotype was detected a few times. This chain uses TRBV18 with TRBJ2-1, with 8 positions matching TRBD1. The J segment lost 8 bases and the V segment lost 3 bases, leaving 15 bases of the junction unmatched. The germline V gene has CDR1 KGHSH and CDR2 LQKENI. This CDR3 comprises 17 residues. The CDR3 region is CASSPQTGRQGIYEQFF. CDR3 bases: TGTGCCAGCTCACCCCAAACGGGGAGACAGGGGATCTATGAGCAGTTCTTC.

This sequence joins TRBV29-1 and TRBJ2-1, with TRBD1 matching over 10 bases. Germline-derived CDR1 and CDR2 are SQVTM and ANQGSEA. With 3 bases clipped from V and 8 bases from J, the junction kept 7 bases outside the gene matches. There are 14 residues in the CDR3. The CDR3: CSVDGTGARYEQFF. The DNA of the CDR3 is TGCAGCGTTGATGGGACAGGGGCGCGTTATGAGCAGTTCTTC.

The V call is TRBV25-1, the J call TRBJ2-7; 7 bases line up with TRBD1. The germline V gene encodes CDR1 MGHDK and CDR2 SYGVNS. The CDR3 totals 14 residues. The V and J ends lost 3 bases and 5 bases, in that order; junction bases with no gene match: 7. The CDR3 is CASSDVDRADEQYF. DNA for the CDR3: TGTGCCAGCAGTGATGTTGACAGGGCCGACGAGCAGTACTTC.

This clonotype has more than one count but fewer than ten. This rearrangement joins TRBV7-9 to TRBJ2-1; D is perhaps TRBD2 (6 bases). Germline values: CDR1 SEHNR, CDR2 FQNEAQ (reference sequence). This CDR3 comprises 15 residues. The germline V and J ends were trimmed by 5 bases and 7 bases, with 18 bases remaining between them. CDR3 amino acids: CASSPLKVSGNEQFF. The DNA of the CDR3 is TGTGCCAGCAGCCCCCTAAAGGTTAGCGGTAATGAGCAGTTCTTC.

The chain joins TRBV20-1 to TRBJ1-1; D is undetermined. This CDR3 is 13 amino acids long. Trimming left V 6 bases short and J 3 bases short, with 14 bases between. Germline assignment: CDR1 DFQATT and CDR2 SNEGSKA (reference sequence). DNA for the CDR3: TGCAGTGCGCGTTCTGAAGGTGACACTGAAGCTTTCTTT. Residues: CSARSEGDTEAFF.

CDR3 DNA: TGTGCCAGCAGCCCCGCGGCAGGGGGTGAAAAACTGTTTTTT. It specifies CASSPAAGGEKLFF. The chain recombines TRBV12-3 or TRBV12-4 with TRBJ1-4, with 7 positions matching TRBD1. V trimming: 6 bases; J trimming: 7 bases; junction bases outside the gene matches: 8. The CDR3 is made up of 14 amino acids.

This clonotype was seen a few times. CDR3 DNA sequence: TGTGCCAGCAGCTTAGAGGCAGGGATGAACAATGAGCAGTTCTTC. It specifies CASSLEAGMNNEQFF. The chain joins TRBV7-2 to TRBJ2-1; weak D call: TRBD1 (5 bases). Germline CDR1 is SGHTA and CDR2 is FQGNSA. The length of the CDR3 is 15 residues. V gave up 1 base and J gave up 5 bases, with 12 bases separating them.

A word on this clonotype: With a much larger clone just one base away, this may be a read error. The V call is TRBV29-1, the J call TRBJ1-5; TRBD1 is a possible D gene (6 bases). The CDR3 sequence is 13 residues long. CDR1 is SQVTM, CDR2 ANQGSEA, per germline. The CDR3 reads CGVEVAGDQPQHF. The CDR3 DNA sequence: TGCGGCGTTGAAGTAGCAGGGGATCAGCCCCAGCATTTT.

This clonotype has only a few counts. The V gene is TRBV12-3 or TRBV12-4, the J gene TRBJ1-2; D gene uncertain. The CDR3 covers 16 residues. Trimming stripped 5 bases from V and 5 bases from J, with 21 bases between. The DNA of the CDR3 is TGTGCCAGCAGTAGAGAAGACATTAAGACGGTTTATGGCTACACCTTC. Translating gives CASSREDIKTVYGYTF.

The chain links TRBV7-6 to TRBJ2-7; 8 bases align to TRBD1. Unmatched junction bases numbered 12, after V lost 2 bases and J lost 0 bases. Germline CDR1 reads SGHVS; CDR2 reads FNYEAQ. This CDR3 region has 18 residues. CDR3 bases: TGTGCCAGCAGCTTATTTGGGACAGGCTCCCCTAGCTCCTACGAGCAGTACTTC. Encoded protein: CASSLFGTGSPSSYEQYF.

This clonotype was observed once. This chain joins TRBV5-1 and TRBJ1-1; D is uncertain. The CDR3 has 14 amino acids. V was cut by 5 bases and J by 2 bases, with 13 bases left in between. Germline CDR1 SGHRS, CDR2 YFSETQ. The CDR3 DNA reads as TGCGCCAGCAGATTAGGAACAGCTAACACTGAAGCTTTCTTT. As protein: CASRLGTANTEAFF.

This rearrangement joins TRBV7-3 to TRBJ2-3, with D tentatively TRBD1 (5 bases). CDR3 length equals 15 residues. CDR1 SGHTA and CDR2 FQGTGA come from the germline V gene. Trimming took off 5 bases at V and 0 bases at J, with 12 bases between the two ends. The CDR3 DNA reads TGTGCCAGCAGCATCCAGGGTTCTAGCACAGATACGCAGTATTTT. Translation: CASSIQGSSTDTQYF.